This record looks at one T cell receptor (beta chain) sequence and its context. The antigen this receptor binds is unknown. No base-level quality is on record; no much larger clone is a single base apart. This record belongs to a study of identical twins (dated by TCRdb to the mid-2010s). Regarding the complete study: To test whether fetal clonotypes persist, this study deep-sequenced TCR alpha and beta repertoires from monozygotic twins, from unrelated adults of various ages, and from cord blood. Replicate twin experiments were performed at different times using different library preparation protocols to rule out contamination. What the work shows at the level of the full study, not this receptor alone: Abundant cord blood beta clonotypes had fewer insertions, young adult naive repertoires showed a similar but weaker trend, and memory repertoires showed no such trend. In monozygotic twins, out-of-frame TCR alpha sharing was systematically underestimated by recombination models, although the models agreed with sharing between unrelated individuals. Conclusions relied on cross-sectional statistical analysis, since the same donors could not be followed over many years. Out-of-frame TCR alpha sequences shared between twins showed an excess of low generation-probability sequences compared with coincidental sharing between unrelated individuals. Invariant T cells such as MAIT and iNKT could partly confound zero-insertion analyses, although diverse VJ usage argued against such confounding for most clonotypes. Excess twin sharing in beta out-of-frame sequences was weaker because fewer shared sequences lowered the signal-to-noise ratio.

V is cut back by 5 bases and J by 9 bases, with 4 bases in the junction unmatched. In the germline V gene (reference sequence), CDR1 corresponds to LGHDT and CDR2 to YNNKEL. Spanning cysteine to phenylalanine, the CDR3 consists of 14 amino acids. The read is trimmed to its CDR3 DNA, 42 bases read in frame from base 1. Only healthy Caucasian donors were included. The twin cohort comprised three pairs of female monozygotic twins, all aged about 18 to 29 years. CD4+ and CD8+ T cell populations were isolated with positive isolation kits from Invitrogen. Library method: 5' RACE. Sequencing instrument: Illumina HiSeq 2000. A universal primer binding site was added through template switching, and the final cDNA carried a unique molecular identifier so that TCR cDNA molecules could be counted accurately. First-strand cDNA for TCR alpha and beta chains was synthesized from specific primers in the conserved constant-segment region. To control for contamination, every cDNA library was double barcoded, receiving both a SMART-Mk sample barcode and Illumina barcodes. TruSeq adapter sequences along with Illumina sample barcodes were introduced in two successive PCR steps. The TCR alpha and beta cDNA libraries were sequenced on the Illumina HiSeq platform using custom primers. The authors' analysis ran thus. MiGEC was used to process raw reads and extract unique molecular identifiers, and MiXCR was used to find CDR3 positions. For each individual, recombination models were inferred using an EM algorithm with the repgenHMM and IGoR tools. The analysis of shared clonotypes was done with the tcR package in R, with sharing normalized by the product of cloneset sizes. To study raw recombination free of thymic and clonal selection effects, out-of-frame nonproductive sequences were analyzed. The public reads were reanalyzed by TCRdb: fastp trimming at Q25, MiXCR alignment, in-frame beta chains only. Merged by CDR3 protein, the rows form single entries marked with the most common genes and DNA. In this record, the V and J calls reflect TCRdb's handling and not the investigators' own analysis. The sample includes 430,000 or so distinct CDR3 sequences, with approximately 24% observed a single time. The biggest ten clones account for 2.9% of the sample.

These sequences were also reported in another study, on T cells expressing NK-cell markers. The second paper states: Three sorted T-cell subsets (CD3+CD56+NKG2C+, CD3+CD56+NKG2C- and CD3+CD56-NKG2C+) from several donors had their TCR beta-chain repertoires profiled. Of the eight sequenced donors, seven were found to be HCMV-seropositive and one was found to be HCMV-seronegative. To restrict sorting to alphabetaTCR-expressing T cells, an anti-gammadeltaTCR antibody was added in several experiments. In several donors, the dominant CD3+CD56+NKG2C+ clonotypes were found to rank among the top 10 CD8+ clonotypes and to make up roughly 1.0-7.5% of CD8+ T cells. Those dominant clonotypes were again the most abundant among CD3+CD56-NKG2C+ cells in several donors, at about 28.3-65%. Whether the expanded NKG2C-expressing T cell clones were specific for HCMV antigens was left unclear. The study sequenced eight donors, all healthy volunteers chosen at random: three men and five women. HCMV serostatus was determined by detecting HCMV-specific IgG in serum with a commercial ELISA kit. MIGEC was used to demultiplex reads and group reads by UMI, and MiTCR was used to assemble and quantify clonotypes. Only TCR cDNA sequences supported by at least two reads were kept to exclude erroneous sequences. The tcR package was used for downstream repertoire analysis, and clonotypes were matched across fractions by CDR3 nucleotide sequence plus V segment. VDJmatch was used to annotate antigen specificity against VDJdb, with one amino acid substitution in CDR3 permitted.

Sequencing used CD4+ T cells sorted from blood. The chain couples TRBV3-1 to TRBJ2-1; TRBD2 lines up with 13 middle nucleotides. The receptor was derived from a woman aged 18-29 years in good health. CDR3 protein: CASSSRTSGSEQFF. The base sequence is TGTGCCAGCAGCTCCCGGACTAGCGGGAGTGAGCAGTTCTTC.